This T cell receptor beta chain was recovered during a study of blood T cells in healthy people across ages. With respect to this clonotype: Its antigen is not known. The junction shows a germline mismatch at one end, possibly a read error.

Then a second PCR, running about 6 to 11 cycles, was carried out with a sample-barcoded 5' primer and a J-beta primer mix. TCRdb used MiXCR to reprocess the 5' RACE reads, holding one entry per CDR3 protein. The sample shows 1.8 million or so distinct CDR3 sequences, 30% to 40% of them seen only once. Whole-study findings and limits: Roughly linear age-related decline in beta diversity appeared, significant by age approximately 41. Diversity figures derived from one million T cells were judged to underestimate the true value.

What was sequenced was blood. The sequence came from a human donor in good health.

The CDR3 DNA reads as TGCAGAGTAACTGCGGGACGGGAGAGCACAGATACGGAGTATTTT. This encodes CRVTAGRESTDTEYF. The chain recombines TRBV20-1 with TRBJ2-3; the D gene is possibly TRBD2 (6 bases). Germline assignment: CDR1 DFQATT and CDR2 SNEGSKA (reference sequence). The CDR3 runs 15 residues.